This T cell receptor (beta chain) is from a study of T cell responses to AZD1222 COVID-19 vaccine. Measured with immunoSEQ multiplex PCR; TCRdb has only the in-frame clones, and not every one. The table shows about 130,000 clones, with about nine tenths occurring only once. Only one count was recorded for this clone. This CDR3 contains 15 residues. In germline, CDR1 is SGHNT, CDR2 YYREEE (reference sequence). After removal of 0 bases from V and 9 bases from J, the junction contained 6 bases not matched to a gene. The chain recombines TRBV5-4 with TRBJ2-3, with 11 bases aligning to TRBD1. This TCR was recovered from an adult in good health. The input for sequencing was peripheral blood, taken on day 0 of AZD1222 vaccination. CDR3 DNA sequence: TGTGCCAGCAGCTTGGAGGGGACAGGGGGACAGACGCAGTATTTT. Translated, it gives CASSLEGTGGQTQYF.